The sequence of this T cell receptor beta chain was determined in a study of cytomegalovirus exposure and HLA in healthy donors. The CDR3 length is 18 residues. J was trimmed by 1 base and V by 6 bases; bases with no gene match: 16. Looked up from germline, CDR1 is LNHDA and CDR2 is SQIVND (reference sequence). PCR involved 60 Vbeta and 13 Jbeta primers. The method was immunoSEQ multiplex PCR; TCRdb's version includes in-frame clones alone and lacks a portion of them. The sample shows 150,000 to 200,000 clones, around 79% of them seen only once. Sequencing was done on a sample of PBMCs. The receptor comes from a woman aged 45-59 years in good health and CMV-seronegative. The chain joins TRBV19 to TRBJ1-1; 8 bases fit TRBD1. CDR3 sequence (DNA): TGTGCCAGTAGGAGGAACAGGGGGGCGGCTCCTTCGAACACTGAAGCTTTCTTT. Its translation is CASRRNRGAAPSNTEAFF.